These T cell receptor beta chains were read from a single sample in a study of shared clonotypes between healthy human individuals. Assay used: immunoSEQ multiplex PCR; TCRdb lists only in-frame clones, some missing. Among about 660,000 clones, roughly 70% were seen once, and the ten largest hold around 1.6%. Sequences were obtained from memory CD4+ T cells sorted from blood. Every receptor here comes from a woman aged 25-40 years in good health. The CDR3 runs from the conserved cysteine through the conserved F or W. A D gene is named only where the DNA matches it firmly. A row's size may be missing; if present it is once, few, many or a size class.

size,V,D,J,CDR3,DNA
-,TRBV19,TRBD2,TRBJ2-7,CASSPGLAVFYEQYF,TGTGCCAGTAGTCCCGGACTAGCGGTCTTTTACGAGCAGTACTTC
-,TRBV7-2,-,TRBJ2-7,CASSLVGTEATYEQYF,TGTGCCAGCAGCTTAGTAGGCACGGAAGCTACCTACGAGCAGTACTTC
few,TRBV10-1,-,TRBJ1-2,CASSPGDYGYTF,TGCGCCAGCAGTCCAGGGGACTATGGCTACACCTTC
-,TRBV7-3,-,TRBJ2-6,CASSPGLTSGANVLTF,TGTGCCAGCAGCCCCGGACTGACCTCTGGGGCCAACGTCCTGACTTTC
-,TRBV27,-,TRBJ1-5,CASSDTALQPQHF,TGTGCCAGCTCCGATACGGCGTTGCAGCCCCAGCATTTT
-,TRBV6-5,TRBD1,TRBJ1-2,CASSLQGWLDGYTF,TGTGCCAGCAGCCTACAGGGGTGGCTGGATGGCTACACCTTC
-,TRBV19,TRBD1,TRBJ1-5,CASSSQGAINQPQHF,TGTGCCAGTAGTTCACAGGGGGCAATAAATCAGCCCCAGCATTTT
-,TRBV28,TRBD2,TRBJ2-3,CASSFQSGVTDTQYF,TGTGCCAGCAGTTTCCAGAGCGGGGTCACAGATACGCAGTATTTT
-,TRBV7-9,TRBD1,TRBJ2-7,CASSSSGTGGYEQYF,TGTGCCAGCAGCTCTTCCGGGACAGGCGGATACGAGCAGTACTTC
-,TRBV5-1,TRBD2,TRBJ2-1,CASSRTSGNYNEQFF,TGCGCCAGCAGCCGGACTAGCGGGAACTACAATGAGCAGTTCTTC